What follows describes a single TCR beta chain. Produced via immunoSEQ multiplex PCR; TCRdb's table is partial and in-frame only. The table includes hundreds of thousands of clones, about 90% detected once. These data are taken from a study of shared T cell receptors in the human thymus. CDR1 is SGHRS, CDR2 YFSETQ, per germline. Losses at the gene ends were 2 bases for V and 4 bases for J; bases not matched to a gene: 11. The CDR3 runs 16 residues. This sample was shared with a second study, whose subject was human thymus T cells. According to that study: Infants served as donors; they were healthy and Finnish and were having corrective surgery for congenital heart defects. It was from resections taken during corrective heart surgery that the thymus tissue came. What appeared biased in thymic and blood repertoires was the usage of V and J genes. Related research examined unrelated individuals and reported that their thymic repertoires overlapped highly.

The specimen was thymocytes. The rearrangement uses TRBV5-1 and TRBJ2-7; 8 bases align to TRBD2. The origin of this receptor is a boy under two years old with a congenital heart defect. This chain's CDR3 is CASSFSPSTSGYEQYF. The DNA for the CDR3 is TGCGCCAGCAGCTTTTCCCCCTCCACTAGCGGATACGAGCAGTACTTC.